This TCR beta chain appears in the sequencing data of a study of blood T cell repertoires in COVID-19. Study background: Researchers got acute and convalescent COVID-19 samples from the United States, Italy and Spain. From T cells, B-cell-depleted T cells, or PBMCs came the material, which was cDNA or gDNA.

CDR1 is SGDLS and CDR2 is YYNGEE in the germline V gene. The CDR3 contains 15 residues. V dropped 0 bases and J dropped 2 bases, with 8 bases sitting between them. Original data processing: Amplified reference gene primers provided the basis for estimating nucleated cell counts. Sequencing used immunoSEQ multiplex PCR; TCRdb keeps in-frame clones, though not all of them. D and trimming come from the DNA, and the V and J calls and clone size come from that table. The sample shows under 200,000 clones, approximately 90% of them seen only once. The source is a man aged 35 to 55 with active or convalescent COVID-19. The specimen sequenced was peripheral blood. The V call is TRBV9, the J call TRBJ2-2; D is uncertain. For the CDR3, the DNA is TGTGCCAGCAGCGTAGCCGGGTACAACACCGGGGAGCTGTTTTTT. Amino acid sequence: CASSVAGYNTGELFF.